This TCR beta chain was profiled in a study of T cells after yellow fever vaccination. This clonotype was recorded only once. The antigen remains undetermined. A junction boundary mismatches the germline segment, possibly from a read error. Study-wide findings and caveats: Subsequent to the booster, the majority of primary-vaccination clones reappeared (around 96% CD4, approximately 90% CD8). Overlap between CD4 and CD8 compartments was detected for a small share of clonotypes.

Germline loops: CDR1 SSHAT, CDR2 FNYEAQ (reference sequence). The CDR3 has 13 residues. A single record per CDR3 protein comes from TCRdb applying MiXCR to the 5' RACE reads. The sample holds 350,000 or so distinct CDR3 sequences, roughly 8.3% seen once. Here the sequenced sample was PBMCs, taken approximately 47 days after the first yellow fever vaccination. The sequence came from a man between 18 and 35 years old who received the YFV17D yellow fever vaccine. The genes are TRBV7-7 and TRBJ2-3; tentative D call: TRBD2 (6 bases). The CDR3 protein is CASSKSGGDTQYF. As DNA, the CDR3 is TGTGCTAGCAGCAAGAGCGGAGGGGATACGCAGTATTTT.